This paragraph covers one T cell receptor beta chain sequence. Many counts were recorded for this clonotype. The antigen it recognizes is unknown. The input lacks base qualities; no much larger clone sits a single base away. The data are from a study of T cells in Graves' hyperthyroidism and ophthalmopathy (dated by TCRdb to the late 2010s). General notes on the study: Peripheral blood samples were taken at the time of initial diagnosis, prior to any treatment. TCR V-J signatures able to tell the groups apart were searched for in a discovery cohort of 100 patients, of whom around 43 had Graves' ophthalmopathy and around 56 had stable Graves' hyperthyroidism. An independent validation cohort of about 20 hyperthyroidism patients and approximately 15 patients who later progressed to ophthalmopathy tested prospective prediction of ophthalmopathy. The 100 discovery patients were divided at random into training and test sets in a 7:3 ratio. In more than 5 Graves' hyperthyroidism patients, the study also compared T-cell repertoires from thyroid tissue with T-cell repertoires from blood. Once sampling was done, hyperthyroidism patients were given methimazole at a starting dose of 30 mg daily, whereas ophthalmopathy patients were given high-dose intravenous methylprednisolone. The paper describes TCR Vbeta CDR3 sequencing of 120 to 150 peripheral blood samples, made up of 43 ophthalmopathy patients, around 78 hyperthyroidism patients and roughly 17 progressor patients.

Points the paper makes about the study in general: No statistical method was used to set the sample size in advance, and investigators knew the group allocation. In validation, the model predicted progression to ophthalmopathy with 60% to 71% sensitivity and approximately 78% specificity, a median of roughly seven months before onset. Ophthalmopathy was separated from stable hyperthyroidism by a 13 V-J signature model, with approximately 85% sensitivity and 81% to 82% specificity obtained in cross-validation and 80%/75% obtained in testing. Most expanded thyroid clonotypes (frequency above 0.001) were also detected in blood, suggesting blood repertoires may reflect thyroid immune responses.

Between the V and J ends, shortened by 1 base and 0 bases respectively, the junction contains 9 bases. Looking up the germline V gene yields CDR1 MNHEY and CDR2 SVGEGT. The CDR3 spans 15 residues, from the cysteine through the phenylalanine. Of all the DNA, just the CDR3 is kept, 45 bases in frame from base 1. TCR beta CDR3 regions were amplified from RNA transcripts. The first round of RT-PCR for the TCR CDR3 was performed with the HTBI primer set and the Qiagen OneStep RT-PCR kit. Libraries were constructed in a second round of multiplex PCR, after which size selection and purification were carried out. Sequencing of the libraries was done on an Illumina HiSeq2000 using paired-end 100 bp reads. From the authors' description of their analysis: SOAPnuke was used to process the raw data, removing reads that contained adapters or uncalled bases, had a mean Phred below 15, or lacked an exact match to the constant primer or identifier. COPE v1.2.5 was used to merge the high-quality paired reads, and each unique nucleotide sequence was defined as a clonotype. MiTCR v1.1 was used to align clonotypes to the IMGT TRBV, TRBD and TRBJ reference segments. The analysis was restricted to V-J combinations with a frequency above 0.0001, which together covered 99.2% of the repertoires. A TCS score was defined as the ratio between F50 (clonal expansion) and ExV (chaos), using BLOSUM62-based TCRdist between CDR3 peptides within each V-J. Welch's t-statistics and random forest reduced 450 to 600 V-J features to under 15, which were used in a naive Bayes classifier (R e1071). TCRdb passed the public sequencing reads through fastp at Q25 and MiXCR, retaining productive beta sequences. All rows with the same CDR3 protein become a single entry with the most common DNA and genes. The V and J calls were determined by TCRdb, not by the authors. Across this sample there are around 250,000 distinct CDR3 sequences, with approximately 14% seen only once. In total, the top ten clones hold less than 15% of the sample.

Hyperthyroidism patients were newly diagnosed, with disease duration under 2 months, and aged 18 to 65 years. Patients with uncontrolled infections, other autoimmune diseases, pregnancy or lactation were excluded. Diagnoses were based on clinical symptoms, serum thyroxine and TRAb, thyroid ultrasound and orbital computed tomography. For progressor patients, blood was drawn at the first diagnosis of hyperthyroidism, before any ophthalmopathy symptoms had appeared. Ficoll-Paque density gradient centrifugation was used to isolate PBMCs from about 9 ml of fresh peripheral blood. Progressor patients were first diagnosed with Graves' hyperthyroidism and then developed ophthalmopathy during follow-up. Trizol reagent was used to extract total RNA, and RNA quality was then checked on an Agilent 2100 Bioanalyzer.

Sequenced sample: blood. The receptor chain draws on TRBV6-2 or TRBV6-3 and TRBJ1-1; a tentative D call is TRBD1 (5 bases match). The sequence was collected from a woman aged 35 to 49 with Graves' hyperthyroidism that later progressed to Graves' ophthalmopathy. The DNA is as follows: TGTGCCAGCAGTTACTGGACGGACATGAACACTGAAGCTTTCTTT. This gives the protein CASSYWTDMNTEAFF.